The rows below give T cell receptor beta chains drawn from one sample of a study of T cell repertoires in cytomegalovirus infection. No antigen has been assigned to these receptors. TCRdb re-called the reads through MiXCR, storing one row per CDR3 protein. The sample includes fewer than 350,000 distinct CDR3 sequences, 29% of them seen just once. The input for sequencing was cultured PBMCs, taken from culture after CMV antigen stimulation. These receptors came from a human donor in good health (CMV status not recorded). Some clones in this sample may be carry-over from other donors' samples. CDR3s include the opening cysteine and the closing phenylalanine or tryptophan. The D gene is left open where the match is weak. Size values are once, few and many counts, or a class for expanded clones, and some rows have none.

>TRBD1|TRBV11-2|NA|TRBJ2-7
CASSLQGAGDEQYF
TGTGCCAGCAGCCTCCAGGGGGCGGGTGACGAGCAGTACTTC
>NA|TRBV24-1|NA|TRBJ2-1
CATSDPGFRNNEQFF
TGTGCCACCAGTGACCCCGGATTTCGGAACAATGAGCAGTTCTTC
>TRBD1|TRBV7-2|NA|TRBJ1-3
CASSVGQRNTIYF
TGTGCCAGCAGCGTGGGACAGCGAAACACCATATATTTT
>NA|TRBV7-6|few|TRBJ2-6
CASSLVGVGANVLTF
TGTGCCAGCAGCTTAGTGGGGGTTGGGGCCAACGTCCTGACTTTC
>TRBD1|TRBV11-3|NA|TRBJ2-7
CASSYGTGDTSSYEQYF
TGTGCCAGCAGCTACGGGACAGGGGACACGAGCTCCTACGAGCAGTACTTC
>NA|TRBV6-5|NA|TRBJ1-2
CASATNGYGYTF
TGTGCCAGCGCCACAAACGGCTATGGCTACACCTTC
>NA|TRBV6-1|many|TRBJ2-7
CASSGLGRPYEQYF
TGTGCCAGCAGTGGTTTGGGCCGACCCTACGAGCAGTACTTC
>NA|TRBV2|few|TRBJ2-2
CASSWDIGTGELFF
TGTGCCAGCAGTTGGGACATTGGGACCGGGGAGCTGTTTTTT
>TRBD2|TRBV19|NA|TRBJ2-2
CASTYGLAGTGELFF
TGTGCCAGTACCTATGGACTAGCGGGCACCGGGGAGCTGTTTTTT
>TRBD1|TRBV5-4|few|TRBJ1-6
CASSPSSGTGRSPLHF
TGTGCCAGCAGCCCTAGTTCAGGGACAGGACGATCACCCCTCCACTTT
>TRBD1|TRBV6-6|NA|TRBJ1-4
CASRRGQEAEKLFF
TGTGCCAGCAGGAGAGGACAGGAGGCAGAAAAACTGTTTTTT
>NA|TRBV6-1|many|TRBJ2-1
CASSELGSGEQFF
TGTGCCAGCAGTGAACTAGGGTCGGGTGAGCAGTTCTTC
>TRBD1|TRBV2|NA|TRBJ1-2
CASSTGQGTGYTF
TGTGCCAGCAGTACTGGACAGGGTACCGGCTACACCTTC
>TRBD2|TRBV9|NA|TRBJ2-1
CASSVARGGSSYNEQFF
TGTGCCAGCAGCGTAGCTAGAGGCGGGAGCTCCTACAATGAGCAGTTCTTC
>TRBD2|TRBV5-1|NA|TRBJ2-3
CASSPTSGLGDTQYF
TGCGCCAGCAGCCCAACTAGCGGCCTTGGGGATACGCAGTATTTT
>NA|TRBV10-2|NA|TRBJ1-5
CASSERDNNQPQHF
TGCGCCAGCAGTGAGAGGGACAACAATCAGCCCCAGCATTTT
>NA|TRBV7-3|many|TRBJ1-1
CASSFAGVDTEAFF
TGTGCCAGCAGCTTTGCAGGGGTGGACACTGAAGCTTTCTTT
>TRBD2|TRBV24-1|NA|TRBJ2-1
CATSDPSGRSYNEQFF
TGTGCCACCAGTGACCCGAGCGGGAGATCTTACAATGAGCAGTTCTTC
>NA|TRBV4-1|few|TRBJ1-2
CASSQDWARQPSF
TGCGCCAGCAGCCAAGATTGGGCCAGACAACCCTCCTTC
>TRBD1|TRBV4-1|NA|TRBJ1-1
CASSHPKGDRYTEAFF
TGCGCCAGCAGCCACCCCAAGGGGGACAGATACACTGAAGCTTTCTTT
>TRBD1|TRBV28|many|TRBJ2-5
CASSPPRGWETQYF
TGTGCCAGCAGTCCCCCCAGGGGGTGGGAGACCCAGTACTTC
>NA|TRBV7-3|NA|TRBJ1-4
CASSLVAREKLFF
TGTGCCAGCAGCTTAGTGGCGAGAGAAAAACTGTTTTTT
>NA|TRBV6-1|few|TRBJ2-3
CASREDPTDTQYF
TGTGCCAGCAGGGAGGATCCAACAGATACGCAGTATTTT
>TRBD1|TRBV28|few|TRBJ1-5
CASTSDRDEYSNQPQHF
TGTGCCAGCACCTCGGACAGGGACGAATATAGCAATCAGCCCCAGCATTTT
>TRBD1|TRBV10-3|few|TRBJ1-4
CAIGTGRNEKLFF
TGTGCCATCGGGACAGGCCGTAATGAAAAACTGTTTTTT
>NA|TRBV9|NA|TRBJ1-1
CASSLGGGYEAFF
TGTGCCAGCAGCCTAGGGGGGGGGTATGAAGCTTTCTTT
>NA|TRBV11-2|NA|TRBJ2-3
CASSLGRVASTDTQYF
TGTGCCAGCAGCCTCGGACGAGTAGCGAGCACAGATACGCAGTATTTT
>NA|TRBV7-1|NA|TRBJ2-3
CASEMQYF
TGTGCCAGCGAGATGCAGTATTTT
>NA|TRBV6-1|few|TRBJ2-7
CASSQRGGSYEQYF
TGTGCCAGCTCCCAGAGGGGGGGCTCCTACGAGCAGTACTTC
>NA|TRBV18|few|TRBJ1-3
CASSPEGFSGNTIYF
TGTGCCAGCTCACCGGAGGGATTCTCTGGAAACACCATATATTTT
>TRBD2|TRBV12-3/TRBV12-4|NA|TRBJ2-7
CASSPQTSGRAYEQYF
TGTGCCAGCAGCCCCCAAACTAGCGGGAGGGCCTACGAGCAGTACTTC